This T cell receptor beta chain derives from a study of cytomegalovirus exposure and HLA in healthy donors (dated by TCRdb to the late 2010s). Study-wide context: An earlier analysis of fewer than 750 of the donors reported 250 to 350 Gb of sequence data and around 100 million unique TCR beta sequences obtained from roughly 180 million T cells. The number of donors typed differed by locus, with roughly 620-630 for A, B, C, DRB1 and DQB1, roughly 520 for DQA1, about 610 for DPA1, and some 470 for DPB1. The genetic ancestry cluster associated with self-reported Caucasian donors included over 65% of the 398 genotyped donors. All discovery cohort repertoires had been generated using a single sequencing platform. The study combined high-throughput TCR immunosequencing, statistical association of individual TCRs with disease status, and machine learning to predict cytomegalovirus infection status. Along with the approximately 600-subject first cohort, a separate validation cohort of over 90 different subjects was used. In a later genetic analysis, genome-wide SNP genotypes for about 65% of the roughly 700 donors were used, and that subset was treated as a discovery cohort. The aim of the study was to test whether cataloging public T cell receptors could identify signatures of past pathogen exposure. About 5 DR-DQ haplotypes were handled as single units for association and clustering, since linkage in the cohort was strong. Both class I and class II loci were covered by HLA typing, at four-digit resolution. A later analysis re-analyzed previously published TCR beta repertoires from roughly 630 donors and added high-resolution HLA genotyping to study TCR occurrence patterns. Rather than drawing on any new phenotypic data, the later analysis identified candidate immune exposures from TCR beta sequences and the way those sequences occurred across donors. Using immunosequencing, the study profiled T cell repertoires from fewer than 850 subjects and related those repertoires to cytomegalovirus serostatus. Donor age, sex, ethnicity and CMV serostatus were compiled together with the repertoire data. In an earlier analysis of 500 to 650 of the donors, high-throughput TCR beta sequencing was used to judge whether each TCR beta V gene segment behaved as functional or pseudogenic. Around 320 gigabases of sequencing data and approximately 84 million unique TCR sequences were included in an early release covering 500 to 750 HLA-typed donors. Across under 500 genotyped donors of the cohort, an average of roughly 200,000 unique TCR beta nucleotide sequences per donor were sequenced, and around 19% of those sequences were non-productive.

The germline V gene (reference sequence) supplies CDR1 LNHDA and CDR2 SQIVND. CDR3 length: 14 amino acids, cysteine to phenylalanine. Left in the record is the CDR3 DNA by itself, 42 bases read in frame from the first base. From V the trimming removes 4 bases and from J it removes 5 bases, while the gene matches leave 4 bases of the junction unaccounted for. The cohort comprised 550 to 700 healthy bone marrow donors. All cohort members were sampled while nominally healthy, although unrecorded immune exposures were likely present. The donor tested CMV seropositive and was one of the 289 seropositive cohort members. Each donor provided a peripheral blood sample, and peripheral blood mononuclear cells were used for TCR beta sequencing. The Qiagen DNeasy Blood Extraction Kit was used to extract genomic DNA from the blood cell samples. Receptors were amplified or captured by the immunoSEQ multiplex PCR assay. A mixture of 60 forward primers for TCR Vbeta segments and 13 reverse primers for TCR Jbeta segments was used in the multiplex PCR. The CDR3 region of rearranged TCR beta genes was amplified from genomic DNA by a multiplex PCR assay. On the Illumina HiSeq System, the amplified TCR beta libraries were sequenced as 87-base-pair reads. Turning to the authors' computational methods: A later analysis counted approximately 74 million unique TCR beta chains across the 666 repertoires, and 10 million to 12 million of these chains were shared by at least two donors. A nearest-neighbor algorithm error-corrected the raw reads and collapsed the reads into unique sequences, merging closely related sequences to remove PCR and sequencing errors. V, D and J gene segments were assigned by aligning CDR3 sequences to IMGT reference sequences. For a sequence to be retained, at least a six-nucleotide match to both a V gene segment and a J gene segment was required. Rearrangements were classified as productive when the CDR3 lacked stop codons and remained in frame with V and J, and all other rearrangements were classified as non-productive. Following IMGT convention, CDR3 was defined as the stretch from the second conserved V-encoded cysteine up to the conserved J-encoded phenylalanine. The earlier analysis of some 540 of the donors excluded any sequence lacking an unambiguous match to a single V gene segment. An earlier analysis of a few hundred of the donors called V segments functional above 56.7% productive rearrangements and segregating when the between-donor standard deviation exceeded 5%. A statistical classification framework was built to diagnose cytomegalovirus status from the catalog of TCR beta chain sequences. In a later analysis, V and J genes were assigned by comparing TCR nucleotide sequences against IMGT/GENE-DB human TR gene sequences. The TCRdist pipeline was used in a later analysis to assign CDR3 sequences and most-parsimonious VDJ recombination scenarios. In a later analysis, each TCR beta chain was defined by its CDR3 amino acid sequence together with its V-gene family, and reads lacking a unique V-gene family were excluded. To address suspected cross-contamination and a sequencing artifact, a later analysis removed some 620 highly shared, low-generation-probability nucleotide sequences. In a later analysis, a clonal expansion index was calculated for each public chain from normalized within-repertoire ranks of inferred template counts. In a later analysis, generation probabilities were computed using a VDJ recombination model fitted to out-of-frame rearrangements, and the results were checked against IGoR. In a later analysis, TCR-TCR, TCR-HLA and TCR-CMV co-occurrence was scored with hypergeometric tests, and a repertoire-size bias correction was applied to TCR pairs. To estimate false discovery rates, a later analysis permuted the HLA or CMV assignments 20 times. In a later analysis, co-occurring TCRs were grouped with DBSCAN, and TCRdist sequence similarity was added when clustering was performed within HLA-allele-positive subsets. For co-occurrence clustering, repertoires with fewer than 30,000 or more than 120,000 public chains were excluded, along with roughly five repertoires with anomalous nucleotide sharing. The source is immuneACCESS, and TCRdb retained only in-frame sequences with V and J called. Part of the clones is not carried over; for the studies checked, unresolved V genes explain less than half of this, and the remainder is unexplained. V and J calls and clone size come straight from that table; D and trimming were deduced from the DNA. The sample has around 100,000 clones on record, over 70% of them singletons. The leading ten clones occupy roughly 4% of the sample.

What the authors observed across the whole study: In both the original and validation cohorts, the classifier was reported to diagnose cytomegalovirus status with high specificity and sensitivity. Only TCR beta chains were sequenced in this cohort, and the absence of alpha or paired-chain data limited detectable features. An association between a missense DCLRE1C variant and V-gene and J-gene trimming of TCR beta chains was found in a later genetic analysis and replicated in an independent cohort. In an earlier analysis of more than 450 of the donors, most TCR beta V segments were observed in productive rearrangements about 87% or about 30% of the time, broadly matching IMGT annotations. A later analysis found that TCR association rates varied across HLA loci, with DRB1 alleles showing the most associated TCRs and HLA-C alleles the fewest. At a false discovery rate of 0.05, a later analysis linked about 17,000 TCR beta sequences to specific HLA alleles. The sequencing pipeline was judged likely to have produced a cluster of highly shared sequence variants as a technical artifact. In a later analysis, HLA-associated TCR beta chains were found to be more clonally expanded and to have lower generation probabilities than equally common non-associated chains. It was suggested by the authors that the approach could potentially be generalized to other disease states and immunological phenotypes. Because the 87-base-pair reads could not distinguish some IMGT-functional V segments, including TRBV6-2 and TRBV6-3, those segments were excluded. Most CMV-associated TCR beta chains appeared to be HLA-restricted in a later analysis, and the HLA associations seemed to be driven largely by CMV exposure. Correlated functional status among segregating V segments might be attributable to linkage disequilibrium, but an unknown experimental factor could not be ruled out. Because counts were too low, about 18 rarely observed V segments, including chromosome 9 orphons, were excluded from the earlier analysis of 587 of the donors. While some public TCRs were present in many individuals, most TCR sequences turned up only very rarely across donors. Three of the identified cytomegalovirus-associated TCR beta chains were confirmed in vitro to be specific for cytomegalovirus antigens. For the cohort, immune exposure information was limited to CMV serostatus. Several of the top co-occurrence clusters appeared to be linked to parvovirus B19, influenza, CMV and Epstein-Barr virus, according to a later analysis. Strong co-occurrence of HLA alleles, especially DR and DQ, made assigning TCR associations to individual alleles difficult. Because some donors lacked HLA typing at each locus, the association tests relied only on the typed subset. Presence/absence analyses assumed roughly uniform sequencing depth across donors, an assumption that may not hold. Compared with the approximately 710-donor mean, donors in an Asian-associated ancestry cluster had fewer N-insertions in productive TCRs, according to a later genetic analysis. The study listed 150 to 200 TCR beta chains as associated with cytomegalovirus. A further reported finding was that TCR beta sequences accurately predicted the HLA-A and HLA-B alleles for most subjects in the first cohort.

About this clone: There is no known antigen for this receptor. No per-base quality is available; no much larger clone lies one base away.

What was sequenced was PBMCs. The chain was built from TRBV19 and TRBJ2-5; the central 10 bases match TRBD1. This clonotype originated in a man over 45 in good health and CMV-seropositive. DNA sequence: TGTGCCAGTAGTAGGGGACAGGGGATTGAGACCCAGTACTTC. Translated, this gives CASSRGQGIETQYF. With all but the CDR3 taken from the reference TRBV19 and TRBJ2-5 genes, the full variable domain is: DGGITQSPKYLFRKEGQNVTLSCEQNLNHDAMYWYRQDPGQGLRLIYYSQIVNDFQKGDIAEGYSVSREKKESFPLTVTSAQKNPTAFYLCASSRGQGIETQYFGPGTRLLVL.